A selection of T cell receptor beta chains follows, all from one sample in a study of CD8 T cells in ankylosing spondylitis. One entry per CDR3 protein results from TCRdb running MiXCR on the 5' RACE reads. This repertoire shows 6,000 to 8,500 distinct CDR3 sequences, more than 7.5% found once; its top ten account for around 23%. Sequencing was done on a sample of blood, either unsorted or a sorted T cell fraction (not recorded which). Receptors originate from a male donor with ankylosing spondylitis or in good health (not recorded which). Both conserved end residues are part of each CDR3. The D gene is left open where the match is weak. A clone size is listed for some rows: how often the clone was seen (once, few, many), or a class if it is expanded.

clone_size,v_call,d_call,j_call,cdr3_nt,cdr3_aa
NA,TRBV9,TRBD2,TRBJ2-5,TGTGCCAGCAGCGTAGATCCCCTAGCGGGGGGGCCCGGCGCGACCCAGTACTTC,CASSVDPLAGGPGATQYF
few,TRBV9,TRBD2,TRBJ2-2,TGTGCCAGCAGCGGATCGGTGGGGACTAGCGGGAGCACCGGGGAGCTGTTTTTT,CASSGSVGTSGSTGELFF
many,TRBV9,TRBD1,TRBJ2-2,TGTGCCAGCAGCGTAACAGGGGCGAACACCGGGGAGCTGTTTTTT,CASSVTGANTGELFF
many,TRBV9,TRBD1,TRBJ2-5,TGTGCCAGCGGGACAGGCTTCCAAGAGACCCAGTACTTC,CASGTGFQETQYF
NA,TRBV9,NA,TRBJ2-4,TGTGCCAGCAGCGGTAGTGGGGCCCGAGCAAAAAACATTCAGTACTTC,CASSGSGARAKNIQYF
many,TRBV21-1,NA,TRBJ1-2,TGTGCCAGCACCCTAAAAGAGCGGAACAGGAGGTGGGACACCTTC,CASTLKERNRRWDTF
medium-sized,TRBV9,TRBD1,TRBJ2-2,TGTGCCAGCAGCCCCGACAGGGGTTACGCCGGGGAGCTGTTTTTT,CASSPDRGYAGELFF
many,TRBV9,NA,TRBJ2-3,TGTGCCAGCAGCGCAGTTGGGAACACAGATACGCAGTATTTT,CASSAVGNTDTQYF
medium-sized,TRBV9,NA,TRBJ2-2,TGTGCCAGCAGCGTAGCTTCGGGCGGGAACACCGGGGAGCTGTTTTTT,CASSVASGGNTGELFF
few,TRBV9,TRBD1,TRBJ1-3,TGTGCCAGCAGCGGGGGGACAGGACGAGCGGGAAACACCATATATTTT,CASSGGTGRAGNTIYF
medium-sized,TRBV9,NA,TRBJ2-2,TGTGCCAGCAGCGTAGAGGCGAACACCGGGGAGCTGTTTTTT,CASSVEANTGELFF
many,TRBV9,TRBD2,TRBJ2-2,TGTGCCAGCAGCGTAGGCGGGGGGATTGTCACCGGGGAGCTGTTTTTT,CASSVGGGIVTGELFF
many,TRBV9,NA,TRBJ2-3,TGTGCCAGCAGCCCCCCCGGATCCACAGATACGCAGTATTTT,CASSPPGSTDTQYF
many,TRBV9,NA,TRBJ2-5,TGTGCCAGCAGCGTAGGTGGGGCCGGGGAGACCCAGTACTTC,CASSVGGAGETQYF
medium-sized,TRBV9,NA,TRBJ2-1,TGTGCCAGCAAGGGAGACCGGGATGAGCAGTTCTTC,CASKGDRDEQFF
few,TRBV9,TRBD1,TRBJ2-5,TGTGCCAGCGGGACAGGCCCAGAGACCCAGTACTTC,CASGTGPETQYF
NA,TRBV9,NA,TRBJ2-3,TGTGCCAGCAGCCCTAGTGGGGGAACAGATACGCAGTATTTT,CASSPSGGTDTQYF
NA,TRBV9,TRBD1,TRBJ2-1,TGTGCCAGCAGCGTAGGACAGGGGAGCCATGAGCAGTTCTTC,CASSVGQGSHEQFF
many,TRBV9,TRBD1,TRBJ1-1,TGTGCCAGCAGCTACCTAACAGGGGCGGACACTGAAGCTTTCTTT,CASSYLTGADTEAFF
few,TRBV9,NA,TRBJ2-1,TGTGCCAGCAGCGTATTCGAGGATGGGTCCTACAATGAGCAGTTCTTC,CASSVFEDGSYNEQFF
once,TRBV9,NA,TRBJ2-5,TGTGCCAGCAGCTCTGTGATGGGGGACCAAGAGACCCAGTACTTC,CASSSVMGDQETQYF
few,TRBV9,NA,TRBJ2-5,TGTGCCAGCAGCCCCTGGGACGGCCAAGAGACCCAGTACTTC,CASSPWDGQETQYF
few,TRBV9,NA,TRBJ1-3,TGTGCCAGCGCCGCAAGCGCCGAGGGCCTCAGGGGAAACACCATATATTTT,CASAASAEGLRGNTIYF
large,TRBV9,NA,TRBJ1-3,TGTGCCAGCAGCTACCGCCGGGACCTCTCTGGAAACACCATATATTTT,CASSYRRDLSGNTIYF
many,TRBV9,TRBD1,TRBJ2-2,TGTGCCAGCAGCGTATCCCGACAGGGGGCGAACACCGGGGAGCTGTTTTTT,CASSVSRQGANTGELFF
medium-sized,TRBV9,NA,TRBJ1-6,TGTGCCAGCAGCGTCGAATTATATAATTCACCCCTCCACTTT,CASSVELYNSPLHF
many,TRBV9,NA,TRBJ2-1,TGTGCCAGCAGCGTAGGGCAGCATAGCAATGAGCAGTTCTTC,CASSVGQHSNEQFF
medium-sized,TRBV9,NA,TRBJ2-1,TGTGCCAGCAGCGTAGGGTATGAGCAGTTCTTC,CASSVGYEQFF
many,TRBV9,NA,TRBJ2-1,TGTGCCAGCAGCCAAGGGGGGGGATCGGAGCAGTTCTTC,CASSQGGGSEQFF
NA,TRBV9,NA,TRBJ2-1,TGTGCCAGCAGCGTAGTAGGCGGACACAATGAGCAGTTCTTC,CASSVVGGHNEQFF
NA,TRBV9,TRBD2,TRBJ2-2,TGTGCCAGCAGCGCGGGGGATAGCGGGACTACCGGGGAGCTGTTTTTT,CASSAGDSGTTGELFF
many,TRBV9,NA,TRBJ2-1,TGTGCCAGCAGTCAAGCGGCGGGAGAGCAGTTCTTC,CASSQAAGEQFF
few,TRBV9,TRBD1,TRBJ2-1,TGTGCCAGCAGCGTGCCGACAGGGGGGAGCTCCTACAATGAGCAGTTCTTC,CASSVPTGGSSYNEQFF
many,TRBV9,NA,TRBJ1-1,TGTGCCAGCAGCGTAGGGGGGTCTGGGGACACTGAAGCTTTCTTT,CASSVGGSGDTEAFF
many,TRBV9,NA,TRBJ2-1,TGTGCCAGCAGCCTAACCAGGGCGCCCACCCATGAGCAGTTCTTC,CASSLTRAPTHEQFF
many,TRBV9,TRBD2,TRBJ2-6,TGTGCCAGCAGCCTAGCGGGCTCTGGGGCCAACGTCCTGACTTTC,CASSLAGSGANVLTF
medium-sized,TRBV9,NA,TRBJ1-6,TGTGCCAGCAGCCCCGATGAAGGTCTCTCTCCCCTCCACTTT,CASSPDEGLSPLHF
medium-sized,TRBV9,NA,TRBJ1-3,TGTGCCAGCAGCGTAGGGCGTGGGGGCGGAAACACCATATATTTT,CASSVGRGGGNTIYF
many,TRBV9,TRBD1,TRBJ1-4,TGTGCCAGCAGCTCTACAGGGGCGGGTGAAAAACTGTTTTTT,CASSSTGAGEKLFF
NA,TRBV9,NA,TRBJ1-4,TGTGCCAGCAGCGTAGAAGGACAGACTTCCGAAAAACTGTTTTTT,CASSVEGQTSEKLFF
medium-sized,TRBV9,TRBD2,TRBJ2-1,TGTGCCAGCAGCGTAGGGACTAGCGGTTGGGATGAGCAGTTCTTC,CASSVGTSGWDEQFF
NA,TRBV9,TRBD2,TRBJ2-3,TGTGCCAGCAGGGCTAGCGGGAGAGACACAGATACGCAGTATTTT,CASRASGRDTDTQYF
NA,TRBV9,NA,TRBJ2-1,TGTGCCAGCAGCGTAGAGCCTACTAGTTTCCCGTACAATGAGCAGTTCTTC,CASSVEPTSFPYNEQFF
medium-sized,TRBV9,NA,TRBJ2-2,TGTGCCAGCAGCCCGCCGATCGCCGGGGAGCTGTTTTTT,CASSPPIAGELFF
NA,TRBV9,NA,TRBJ2-2,TGTGCCAGCGGGGCACTCAACACCGGGGAGCTGTTTTTT,CASGALNTGELFF
few,TRBV9,TRBD1,TRBJ1-1,TGTGCCAGCAGCGTAGAAGGGGGCGTCGCTGAAGCTTTCTTT,CASSVEGGVAEAFF
many,TRBV9,NA,TRBJ2-2,TGTGCCAGCAGCGCCCAACAGGGGGGGCGCGGCCCCGGGGAGCTGTTTTTT,CASSAQQGGRGPGELFF